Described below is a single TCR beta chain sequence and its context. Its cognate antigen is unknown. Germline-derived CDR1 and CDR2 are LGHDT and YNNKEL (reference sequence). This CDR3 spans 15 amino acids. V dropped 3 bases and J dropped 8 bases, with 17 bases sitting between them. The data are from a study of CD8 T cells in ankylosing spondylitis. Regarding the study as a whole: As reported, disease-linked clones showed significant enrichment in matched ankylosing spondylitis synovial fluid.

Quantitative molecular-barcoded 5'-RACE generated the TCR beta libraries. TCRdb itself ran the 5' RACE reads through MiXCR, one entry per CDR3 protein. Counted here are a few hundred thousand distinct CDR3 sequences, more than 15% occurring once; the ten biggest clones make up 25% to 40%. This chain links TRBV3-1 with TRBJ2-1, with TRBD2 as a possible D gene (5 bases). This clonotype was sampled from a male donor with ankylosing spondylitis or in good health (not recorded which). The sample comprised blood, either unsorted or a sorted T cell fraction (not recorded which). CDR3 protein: CASSQTREHTHEQFF. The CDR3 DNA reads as TGTGCCAGCAGCCAGACCCGGGAACACACCCATGAGCAGTTCTTC.